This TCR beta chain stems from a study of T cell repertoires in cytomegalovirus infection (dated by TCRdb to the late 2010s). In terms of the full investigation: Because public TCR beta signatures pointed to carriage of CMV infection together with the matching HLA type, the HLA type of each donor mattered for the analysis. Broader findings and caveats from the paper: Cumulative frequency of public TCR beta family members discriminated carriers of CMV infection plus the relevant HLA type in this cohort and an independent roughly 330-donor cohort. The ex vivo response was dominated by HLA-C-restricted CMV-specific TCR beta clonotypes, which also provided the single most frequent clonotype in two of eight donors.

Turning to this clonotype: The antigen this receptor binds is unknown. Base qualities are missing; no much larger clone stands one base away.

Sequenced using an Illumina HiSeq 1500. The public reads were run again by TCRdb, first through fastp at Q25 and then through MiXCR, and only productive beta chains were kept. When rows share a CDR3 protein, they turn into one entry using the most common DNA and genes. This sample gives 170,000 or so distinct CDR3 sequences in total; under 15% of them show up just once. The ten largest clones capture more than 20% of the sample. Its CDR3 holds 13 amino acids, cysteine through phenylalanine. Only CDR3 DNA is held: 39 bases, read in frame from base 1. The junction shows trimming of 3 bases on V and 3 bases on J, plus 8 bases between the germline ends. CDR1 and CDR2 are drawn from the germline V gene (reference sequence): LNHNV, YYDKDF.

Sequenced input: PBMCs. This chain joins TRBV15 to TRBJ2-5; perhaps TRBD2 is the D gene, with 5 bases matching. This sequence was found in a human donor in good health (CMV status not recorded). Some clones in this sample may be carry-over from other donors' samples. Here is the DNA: TGTGCCACCAGCAGGGAGGTCAAAGAGACCCAGTACTTC. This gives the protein CATSREVKETQYF.